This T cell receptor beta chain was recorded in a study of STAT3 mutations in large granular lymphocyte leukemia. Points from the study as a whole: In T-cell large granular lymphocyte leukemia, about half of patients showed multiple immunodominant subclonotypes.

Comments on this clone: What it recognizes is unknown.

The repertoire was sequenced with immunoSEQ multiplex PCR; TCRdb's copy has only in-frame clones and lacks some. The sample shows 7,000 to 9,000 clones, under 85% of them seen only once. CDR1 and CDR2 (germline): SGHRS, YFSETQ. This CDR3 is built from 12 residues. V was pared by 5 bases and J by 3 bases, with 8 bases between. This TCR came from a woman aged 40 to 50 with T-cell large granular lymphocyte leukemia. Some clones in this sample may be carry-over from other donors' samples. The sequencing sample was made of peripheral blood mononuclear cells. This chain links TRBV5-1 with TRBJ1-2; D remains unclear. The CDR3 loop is CASRIGDYGYTF. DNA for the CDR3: TGCGCCAGCAGAATTGGGGACTATGGCTACACCTTC.